This T cell receptor (beta chain) stems from a study of T-cell memory formation after mild COVID-19. The study, taken as a whole, reports: CD8+ contracting clones occupied EMRA, while CD4+ ones occupied mainly CM and EM. Balance between CD4 and CD8 was seen in clones contracting day 15 to 85, and a CD4+ lean was seen in later expanders. Pre-infection memory contained some responding clones, which suggested that cross-reactive memory had joined.

In germline, CDR1 is MNHEY, CDR2 SVGEGT. The CDR3 length is 16 residues. V was pared by 6 bases and J by 7 bases, with 12 bases of the junction left unmatched. Concerning this clonotype: Antigen specificity is unknown.

Constant-segment primers served in 5'RACE that generated TCR alpha and TCR beta cDNA libraries bearing sample barcodes and UMIs. TCRdb itself ran the 5' RACE reads through MiXCR, one entry per CDR3 protein. The sample includes about 400,000 distinct CDR3 sequences, around 24% of them seen just once. This chain connects TRBV6-2 or TRBV6-3 to TRBJ2-1; 10 bases are a match to TRBD2. The receptor comes from an adult woman who had mild COVID-19 (a few samples of this study predate the infection). Cell type and time point are not known. Sequenced: PBMCs or a T cell subset sorted from them (not recorded which). The chain's CDR3 is CASSRISSGSWNEQFF. The DNA for the CDR3 is TGTGCCAGCAGCCGCATCTCTAGCGGGAGCTGGAATGAGCAGTTCTTC.